This T cell receptor (beta chain) was sequenced for a study of blood T cell repertoires in COVID-19. Study overall: Spain, Italy and the United States supplied samples that represented acute and convalescent COVID-19.

The table came from immunoSEQ multiplex PCR; TCRdb's copy has only in-frame clones and leaves some out. The sample lists 400,000 to 450,000 clones; around 88% were seen once. The CDR3 runs 18 residues. Looked up from germline, CDR1 is PRHDT and CDR2 is FYEKMQ (reference sequence). The V segment lost 0 bases and the J segment 4 bases; nucleotides outside the gene matches: 9. Enrolment of Seattle patients took place during active infection, and they were followed longitudinally. The source is a woman between 45 and 60 years old with COVID-19, enrolled during active disease. The material sequenced was peripheral blood. The chain combines TRBV13 with TRBJ2-3; 11 positions agree with TRBD2. The CDR3 is CASSLGGVAGGSADTQYF. The DNA for the CDR3 is TGTGCCAGCAGCTTAGGCGGGGTAGCGGGGGGGTCAGCAGATACGCAGTATTTT.